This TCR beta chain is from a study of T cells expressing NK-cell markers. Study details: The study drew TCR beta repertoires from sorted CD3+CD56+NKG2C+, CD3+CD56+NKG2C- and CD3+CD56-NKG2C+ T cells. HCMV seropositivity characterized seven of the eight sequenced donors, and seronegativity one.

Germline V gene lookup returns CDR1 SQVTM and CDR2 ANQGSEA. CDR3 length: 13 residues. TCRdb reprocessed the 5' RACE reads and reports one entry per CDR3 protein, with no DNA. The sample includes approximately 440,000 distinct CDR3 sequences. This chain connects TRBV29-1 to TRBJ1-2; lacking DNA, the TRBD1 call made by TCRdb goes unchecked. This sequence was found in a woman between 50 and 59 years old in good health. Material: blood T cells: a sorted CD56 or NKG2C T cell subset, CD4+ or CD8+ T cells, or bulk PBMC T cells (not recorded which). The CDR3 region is CSVEGTGVYGYTF.